This TCR beta chain was captured by sequencing in a study of control samples from healthy donors and cancer patients. Produced via immunoSEQ multiplex PCR; TCRdb's table is partial and in-frame only. This table holds fewer than 200,000 clones, approximately 86% found once. CDR3 length equals 16 residues. Germline V lookup: CDR1 SGHTA, CDR2 FQGNSA. Losses at the gene ends were 5 bases for V and 4 bases for J; bases not matched to a gene: 6. The V gene is TRBV7-2, the J gene TRBJ2-5; 14 bases map to TRBD2. The sequenced sample was blood. The sequence was obtained from a woman in her 30s in good health. The CDR3 region is CASSTRTSGGTETQYF. The CDR3 coding sequence is TGTGCCAGCAGCACCCGGACTAGCGGGGGGACAGAGACCCAGTACTTC. The full variable domain, its missing parts supplied by reference TRBV7-2 and TRBJ2-5, is GAGVSQSPSNKVTEKGKDVELRCDPISGHTALYWYRQSLGQGLEFLIYFQGNSAPDKSGLPSDRFSAERTGGSVSTLTIQRTQQEDSAVYLCASSTRTSGGTETQYFGPGTRLLVL.